This T cell receptor beta chain came from a study of T cell repertoires in cytomegalovirus infection (dated by TCRdb to the late 2010s). Context from the whole study: The HLA type of each donor mattered for the analysis, because public TCR beta signatures pointed to carriage of CMV infection along with the matching HLA type.

The CDR3, from cysteine to phenylalanine, totals 15 residues. Left in the record is the CDR3 DNA by itself, 45 bases read in frame from the first base. V is shortened by 0 bases, J by 5 bases, and the region joining them spans 14 bases. According to the germline V gene, CDR1 reads MNHEY and CDR2 reads SVGAGI. The listed sequencing device is Illumina HiSeq 1500. Using fastp at Q25 and MiXCR, TCRdb reprocessed the public reads and kept productive beta chains. One record per CDR3 amino acid sequence lists the most common genes and DNA. For this sample there are 200,000 to 250,000 distinct CDR3 sequences; 6.5% appear just once. Clones ranked in the top ten supply roughly 6.5% of the sample. Ten or more counts support this clonotype. The clone's antigen remains unknown. Within one base of it there is no much larger clone, and no base qualities were kept. Points the paper makes about the study in general: In both this cohort and an independent roughly 350-donor cohort, the cumulative frequency of public TCR beta family members distinguished carriers of CMV infection plus the relevant HLA type. The ex vivo response was dominated by HLA-C-restricted CMV-specific TCR beta clonotypes, which also provided the single most frequent clonotype in two of eight donors.

The specimen was PBMCs. This sequence was found in a human donor in good health (CMV status not recorded). Some clones in this sample may be carry-over from other donors' samples. The V gene is TRBV6-5 and the J gene is TRBJ2-7, with a weak D call of TRBD1 (5 bases match). CDR3 region: CASSYSRGRVNEQYF. The nucleotide sequence reads as follows: TGTGCCAGCAGTTACTCTCGTGGCAGGGTGAACGAGCAGTACTTC.